The rows below give T cell receptor beta chains drawn from one sample of a study of blood T cell repertoires in COVID-19. Clones were sequenced by immunoSEQ multiplex PCR, and TCRdb holds only the in-frame ones, with some missing. The data hold more than 400,000 clones, with around 85% observed a single time. The sample comprised peripheral blood. The source is a human donor in a cohort sampled during active COVID-19. Each CDR3 is given with its conserved first and last residue. The D gene is left open where the match is weak. Some rows mark clone size as missing; the rest say once, few, many or name a class of expanded clone.

j_call d_call v_call clone_size cdr3_aa cdr3_nt
TRBJ2-1 - TRBV7-2 once CASSSLVPPYNEQFF TGTGCCAGCAGCTCGTTAGTACCCCCCTACAATGAGCAGTTCTTC
TRBJ1-5 - TRBV2 few CASGDGVSNQPQHF TGTGCCAGCGGCGACGGAGTTAGCAATCAGCCCCAGCATTTT
TRBJ1-5 - TRBV9 - CASSGQDNQPQHF TGTGCCAGCAGCGGACAGGACAATCAGCCCCAGCATTTT
TRBJ1-2 - TRBV19 - CASSMGLGQNNYGYTF TGTGCCAGTAGTATGGGGTTGGGGCAGAATAACTATGGCTACACCTTC
TRBJ2-7 TRBD2 TRBV7-9 - CASSHSGREIYEQYF TGTGCCAGCAGCCATAGCGGGAGGGAGATCTACGAGCAGTACTTC
TRBJ1-5 - TRBV5-8 - CASSLLNQPQHF TGTGCCAGCAGCTTGCTCAATCAGCCCCAGCATTTT
TRBJ1-1 TRBD1 TRBV27 - CASSLPGQSTEAFF TGTGCCAGCAGTTTACCGGGACAGAGCACTGAAGCTTTCTTT
TRBJ1-4 TRBD1 TRBV5-1 - CASSRTGTDEKLFF TGCGCCAGCAGCCGGACAGGGACCGATGAAAAACTGTTTTTT
TRBJ1-1 - TRBV6-2/TRBV6-3 - CASSYSTESEAFF TGTGCCAGCAGTTACTCAACGGAGTCTGAAGCTTTCTTT
TRBJ2-2 - TRBV7-9 - CASSPPRTVGTGELFF TGTGCCAGCAGCCCCCCCAGGACAGTTGGCACCGGGGAGCTGTTTTTT
TRBJ2-7 TRBD1 TRBV6-2/TRBV6-3 - CASSYGTGAMVEQYF TGTGCCAGCAGTTATGGAACAGGGGCCATGGTCGAGCAGTACTTC
TRBJ1-2 - TRBV28 - CASRPQWGVYGYTF TGTGCCAGCAGGCCTCAGTGGGGCGTCTATGGCTACACCTTC
TRBJ1-6 - TRBV19 - CASSLGAGNSPLHF TGTGCCAGTTCCCTGGGGGCCGGTAATTCACCCCTCCACTTT
TRBJ2-2 TRBD1 TRBV24-1 - CASAGTGNTGELFF TGTGCCTCGGCCGGGACAGGGAACACCGGGGAGCTGTTTTTT
TRBJ2-4 TRBD2 TRBV15 - CATSRELAGVDIQYF TGTGCCACCAGCAGAGAACTAGCGGGAGTCGACATTCAGTACTTC
TRBJ1-5 TRBD1 TRBV19 - CASSNHLGTGRDQPQHF TGTGCCAGTAGTAACCACCTGGGGACAGGCCGCGATCAGCCCCAGCATTTT
TRBJ2-1 TRBD2 TRBV28 - CASSILAGVGYEQFF TGTGCCAGCAGTATCCTAGCGGGAGTTGGCTATGAGCAGTTCTTC
TRBJ2-7 TRBD2 TRBV13 - CASSFPGGGYEQYF TGTGCCAGCAGCTTCCCGGGGGGTGGCTACGAGCAGTACTTC
TRBJ2-5 - TRBV10-1 - CASSESTPPEETQYF TGCGCCAGCAGTGAGTCTACGCCTCCGGAGGAGACCCAGTACTTC
TRBJ1-5 - TRBV3-1/TRBV3-2 - CASATEGNQPQHF TGTGCCAGTGCGACAGAAGGCAATCAGCCCCAGCATTTT
TRBJ2-5 - TRBV5-1 - CASSWTDQETQYF TGCGCCAGCAGCTGGACAGACCAAGAGACCCAGTACTTC
TRBJ1-2 TRBD1 TRBV5-1 - CASSHRGPLPYGYTF TGCGCCAGCAGCCACAGGGGGCCACTGCCGTATGGCTACACCTTC
TRBJ2-3 - TRBV6-1 - CASSEVGGTDTQYF TGTGCCAGCAGTGAAGTCGGGGGCACAGATACGCAGTATTTT
TRBJ2-2 TRBD1 TRBV28 - CASHRGDTGELFF TGTGCCAGCCACAGGGGGGACACCGGGGAGCTGTTTTTT
TRBJ1-4 TRBD1 TRBV27 few CASARTGTREKLFF TGTGCCAGCGCGAGGACAGGGACTCGTGAAAAACTGTTTTTT
TRBJ2-7 TRBD1 TRBV5-1 - CASSRALGTVSYEQYF TGCGCCAGCAGCCGTGCCCTGGGGACAGTCTCCTACGAGCAGTACTTC
TRBJ1-1 - TRBV6-6 - CASSGRQEAFF TGTGCCAGCAGTGGGCGACAGGAAGCTTTCTTT
TRBJ1-1 - TRBV7-9 - CARRSLNTEAFF TGTGCCCGCCGCAGTCTGAACACTGAAGCTTTCTTT
TRBJ1-5 - TRBV6-5 - CASRGAYSNQPQHF TGTGCCAGCAGGGGGGCCTATAGCAATCAGCCCCAGCATTTT
TRBJ2-1 TRBD1 TRBV5-4 - CASSPVQGAGSYNEQFF TGTGCCAGCAGCCCGGTCCAGGGGGCGGGCTCCTACAATGAGCAGTTCTTC
TRBJ1-5 - TRBV12-5 - CASGSSGRPPQHF TGTGCTAGTGGTTCCTCAGGGCGTCCGCCCCAGCATTTT
TRBJ2-3 - TRBV5-1 - CASSRDHGGTDTQYF TGCGCCAGCAGCCGAGATCACGGGGGCACAGATACGCAGTATTTT
TRBJ1-1 TRBD1 TRBV30 - CAWESQGVLGSFF TGTGCCTGGGAATCTCAGGGGGTGCTGGGATCTTTCTTT
TRBJ1-1 TRBD1 TRBV4-3 - CASSQVAIGGVGVEDEAFF TGCGCCAGCAGCCAAGTGGCCATAGGGGGCGTGGGCGTCGAGGATGAAGCTTTCTTT
TRBJ2-3 TRBD2 TRBV2 once CASSARLAGVSDTQYF TGTGCCAGCAGTGCCCGCCTAGCGGGAGTGTCAGATACGCAGTATTTT
TRBJ2-3 - TRBV12-5 - CASGYAGRDTQYF TGTGCTAGTGGTTATGCGGGACGAGATACGCAGTATTTT
TRBJ1-5 - TRBV5-5 - CASSLAGQGGWRNQPQHF TGTGCCAGCAGCTTGGCGGGGCAGGGAGGGTGGCGCAATCAGCCCCAGCATTTT
TRBJ2-1 TRBD1 TRBV5-6 - CASSRQGVSEQFF TGTGCCAGCAGTAGGCAGGGGGTAAGTGAGCAGTTCTTC
TRBJ2-7 TRBD2 TRBV3-1/TRBV3-2 - CASSQAPSGRSYEQYF TGTGCCAGCAGCCAAGCACCTAGCGGGAGGTCCTACGAGCAGTACTTC
TRBJ2-3 - TRBV7-9 - CASSLGTTDTQYF TGTGCCAGCAGCTTAGGTACTACAGATACGCAGTATTTT
TRBJ2-2 TRBD2 TRBV9 once CASSNSGRGWDTGELFF TGTGCCAGCAGCAATAGCGGGAGAGGTTGGGACACCGGGGAGCTGTTTTTT
TRBJ2-1 TRBD1 TRBV9 once CASSSHLGQGARNEQFF TGTGCCAGCAGCAGCCATCTCGGACAGGGGGCGCGGAATGAGCAGTTCTTC
TRBJ1-1 - TRBV27 - CASRVFGARGTEAFF TGTGCCAGCAGAGTATTCGGGGCGCGGGGCACTGAAGCTTTCTTT
TRBJ1-4 - TRBV9 - CASSPLRDTSGREKLFF TGTGCCAGCAGCCCCCTCCGGGACACAAGTGGGAGAGAAAAACTGTTTTTT
TRBJ1-4 TRBD1 TRBV9 - CASSAGQGDEELFF TGTGCCAGCAGCGCGGGACAGGGAGATGAGGAACTGTTTTTT
TRBJ1-1 - TRBV27 once CASSSFGPVGQTNTEAFF TGTGCCAGCAGTTCATTTGGTCCTGTAGGACAGACGAACACTGAAGCTTTCTTT
TRBJ1-3 - TRBV20-1 - CSASEEADLSGNTIYF TGCAGTGCTAGTGAGGAGGCAGACCTCTCTGGAAACACCATATATTTT
TRBJ2-7 TRBD1 TRBV6-7 - CASSYRDRGYEQYF TGTGCCAGCAGTTACAGGGACAGGGGATACGAGCAGTACTTC
TRBJ2-7 TRBD1 TRBV28 - CASSQTGGVEGEQYF TGTGCCAGCAGCCAAACAGGGGGCGTCGAGGGCGAGCAGTACTTC
TRBJ2-2 TRBD1 TRBV2 - CASSQRTGKVTGELFF TGTGCCAGCAGTCAGCGGACAGGGAAGGTAACCGGGGAGCTGTTTTTT
TRBJ2-1 TRBD2 TRBV3-1/TRBV3-2 - CASSQVGLAGGWGNEQFF TGTGCCAGCAGCCAAGTCGGGCTAGCGGGGGGCTGGGGGAATGAGCAGTTCTTC
TRBJ2-2 TRBD2 TRBV7-3 - CASSLGLAGGSAGELFF TGTGCCAGCAGCTTAGGGCTAGCGGGAGGATCGGCCGGGGAGCTGTTTTTT
TRBJ2-2 TRBD2 TRBV29-1 - CSVEVPTSGAANTGELFF TGCAGCGTTGAAGTCCCGACTAGCGGGGCTGCGAACACCGGGGAGCTGTTTTTT
TRBJ2-7 TRBD2 TRBV7-2 - CASPAGVINEQYF TGTGCCAGCCCAGCGGGAGTAATAAACGAGCAGTACTTC
TRBJ2-1 - TRBV7-9 - CASSLDGPHNEQFF TGTGCCAGCAGCTTAGACGGTCCCCACAATGAGCAGTTCTTC
TRBJ2-5 TRBD1 TRBV27 - CASSSYTGVQETQYF TGTGCCAGCAGTTCTTATACAGGGGTTCAAGAGACCCAGTACTTC
TRBJ2-3 TRBD2 TRBV7-6 - CASSLGTSGASTDTQYF TGTGCCAGCAGCCTCGGGACTAGCGGGGCCAGCACAGATACGCAGTATTTT
TRBJ2-2 TRBD1 TRBV7-3 - CASSPNRGHGELFF TGTGCCAGCAGCCCGAACAGGGGGCACGGGGAGCTGTTTTTT
TRBJ2-3 - TRBV9 - CASSPIVASTDTQYF TGTGCCAGCAGCCCGATAGTAGCTAGCACAGATACGCAGTATTTT